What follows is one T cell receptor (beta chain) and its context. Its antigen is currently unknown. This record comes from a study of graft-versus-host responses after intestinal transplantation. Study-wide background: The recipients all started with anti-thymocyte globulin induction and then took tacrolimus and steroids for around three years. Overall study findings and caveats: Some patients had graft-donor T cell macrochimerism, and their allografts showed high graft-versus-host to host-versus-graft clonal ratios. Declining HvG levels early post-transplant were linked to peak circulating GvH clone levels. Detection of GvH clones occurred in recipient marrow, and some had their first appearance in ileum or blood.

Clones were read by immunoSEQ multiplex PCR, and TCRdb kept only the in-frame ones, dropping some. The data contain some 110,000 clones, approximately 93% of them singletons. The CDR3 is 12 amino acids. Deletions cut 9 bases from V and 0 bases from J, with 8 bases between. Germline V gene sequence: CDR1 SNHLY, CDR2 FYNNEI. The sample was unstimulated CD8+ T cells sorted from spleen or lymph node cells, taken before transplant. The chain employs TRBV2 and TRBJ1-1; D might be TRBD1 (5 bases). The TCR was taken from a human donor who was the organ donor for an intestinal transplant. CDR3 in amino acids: CARDKMNTEAFF. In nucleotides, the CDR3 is TGTGCCAGGGACAAAATGAACACTGAAGCTTTCTTT.